This T cell receptor (beta chain) was found in a study of human T cells and chemical hapten exposure. Study results and limitations: Donors, who had alopecia, may show an immune response that differs from healthy people's.

Time point indicated: patch test 2, 6 weeks after DPC sensitization. Treatment of the sample: therapeutic diphenylcyclopropenone sensitization with weekly scalp DPC. TCRdb re-called the RACE reads with MiXCR, one entry per CDR3 protein. In the table there are under 100,000 distinct CDR3 sequences, roughly a tenth of which are singletons. This clonotype was observed many times. Its target is not known. Germline CDR1 and CDR2: SGHTA and FQGNSA. The CDR3 has 13 amino acids. V lost 5 bases, J lost 5 bases, and 10 bases lay in between. The TCR originated in a woman aged 25 to 39 with alopecia areata. Some clones in this sample may be carry-over from other donors' samples. This specimen was whole blood, taken in connection with sensitization to the hapten diphenylcyclopropenone (DPC). The chain links TRBV7-2 to TRBJ2-1; no clear D gene. The CDR3 sequence is CASSQGRNNEQFF. The CDR3 DNA follows: TGTGCCAGCAGCCAAGGACGGAACAATGAGCAGTTCTTC.